This T cell receptor (beta chain) was profiled in a study of blood T cell repertoires in COVID-19. About the research overall: Samples taken during acute and convalescent COVID-19 were collected in the United States, Italy and Spain. The cDNA or gDNA used as material had been derived from T cells, B-cell-depleted T cells, or PBMCs.

The CDR3 contains 12 residues. V was shortened by 5 bases and J by 6 bases, with 9 bases between the two germline ends. Authors' processing steps: Counts of nucleated cells, estimated from reference gene primer amplification, were obtained. Assay: immunoSEQ multiplex PCR; the TCRdb copy retains only in-frame clones and omits some. That table gives V, J and clone size, and the DNA gave D and trimming. The repertoire holds about 270,000 clones, with 86% as singletons. The chain combines TRBV12-3 or TRBV12-4 with TRBJ2-3, with D possibly matching TRBD1 (6 bases). Sequencing input: peripheral blood. The sequence was collected from a middle-aged man with active or convalescent COVID-19. The CDR3 DNA follows: TGTGCCAGCAGTAGGGGGAAGGATACGCAGTATTTT. This translates into CASSRGKDTQYF.